These 32 T cell receptor beta chains share one sample of origin, sequenced in a study of T cell responses to AZD1222 COVID-19 vaccine (dated by TCRdb to about 2021). Interpreted using the paper, the time point label stands for: baseline before first vaccination. Libraries were built with the immunoSEQ multiplex PCR assay. TCRdb took this table from immuneACCESS and kept in-frame rearrangements with V and J called. Such tables lack part of the clones; where checked against another copy, unresolved V genes explain under half of the gap, and the rest is unexplained. Within this sample are around 110,000 clones, with over 75% of them counted one time only. The leading ten clones occupy around 7.5% of the sample. Sequenced material: peripheral blood, taken on day 0 of AZD1222 vaccination. All receptors derive from an adult in good health.

The rearrangement joins TRBV28 to TRBJ2-7; TRBD2 matches 9 bases. This CDR3 spans 15 amino acids. Germline CDR1 and CDR2: MDHEN and SYDVKM. V was pared by 2 bases and J by 2 bases, with 4 bases of the junction left unmatched. Written as DNA, the CDR3 is TGTGCCAGCAGTTTAGGTGCTAGCGGGGCCTACGAGCAGTACTTC. Amino acid sequence: CASSLGASGAYEQYF.

J is TRBJ2-3 and V is TRBV6-4; D is uncertain. CDR1 is MRHNA and CDR2 is SNTAGT in the germline V gene. The ends were cut back, 2 bases at V and 0 bases at J, with 6 bases in the middle. This CDR3 region has 14 residues. The CDR3 spells CASSDGPSTDTQYF. Written as DNA, the CDR3 is TGTGCCAGCAGTGACGGTCCTAGCACAGATACGCAGTATTTT.

CDR3 nucleotide sequence: TGTGCCAGCAGTTCCCAGATTCATTCACCCCTCCACTTT. This gives the protein CASSSQIHSPLHF. The chain is built from TRBV27 and TRBJ1-6; no definite D call. The CDR3 sequence is 13 residues long. Trimming removed 4 bases at V and 8 bases at J, with 9 bases between. CDR1 MNHEY and CDR2 SMNVEV come from the germline V gene (reference sequence).

The chain links TRBV3-1 (or the pseudogene TRBV3-2) to TRBJ2-2; a possible D gene is TRBD1 (6 bases). The CDR3 contains 14 residues. Germline lookup yields CDR1 LGHDT and CDR2 YNNKEL (reference sequence). Trimming pared 4 bases from V and 7 bases from J, leaving 13 bases between. The CDR3 sequence: CASSRRTASGELFF. CDR3 nucleotides: TGTGCCAGCAGCCGGCGGACAGCCAGCGGGGAGCTGTTTTTT.

This chain links TRBV5-4 with TRBJ1-5, with D unresolved. This CDR3 has 12 amino acids. V dropped 0 bases and J dropped 3 bases, with 1 base sitting between them. Germline CDR1 reads SGHNT; CDR2 reads YYREEE (reference sequence). The CDR3 nucleotides are TGTGCCAGCAGCTTGGACAATCAGCCCCAGCATTTT. Its translation: CASSLDNQPQHF.

The rearrangement uses TRBV3-1 (or the pseudogene TRBV3-2) and TRBJ2-5, with 7 nucleotides matching TRBD2. Germline lookup yields CDR1 LGHDT and CDR2 YNNKEL (reference sequence). J was trimmed by 7 bases and V by 3 bases; bases with no gene match: 5. The CDR3 loop spans 13 amino acids. The CDR3 bases are TGTGCCAGCAGCCAGGGAGGGACGCGGACCCAGTACTTC. Amino acids: CASSQGGTRTQYF.

This chain uses TRBV6-2 or TRBV6-3 with TRBJ1-5; D is possibly TRBD1 (5 bases). In germline, CDR1 is MNHEY, CDR2 SVGEGT. This CDR3 is 15 amino acids long. V dropped 3 bases and J dropped 5 bases, with 14 bases sitting between them. CDR3 region: CASSYIWQGDQPQHF. DNA for the CDR3: TGTGCCAGCAGTTATATATGGCAGGGTGATCAGCCCCAGCATTTT.

In this sample, this clone turned up once. The chain carries TRBV4-2 and TRBJ2-1, with D possibly called TRBD1 or TRBD2 (5 bases each). CDR3 length equals 16 residues. The germline V and J ends were trimmed by 1 base and 9 bases, with 19 bases remaining between them. CDR1 is LGHNA, CDR2 YNFKEQ, per germline. The CDR3 loop is CASSQGSQSGDGEQFF. The CDR3 region has the DNA TGTGCCAGCAGCCAAGGGAGCCAAAGTGGGGACGGTGAGCAGTTCTTC.

V gene TRBV2 combines with J gene TRBJ2-1, with 10 bases that match TRBD2. This CDR3 has 19 residues. From germline, CDR1 is SNHLY and CDR2 FYNNEI. V was pared by 3 bases and J by 9 bases, with 20 bases of the junction left unmatched. The CDR3 spells CASSERGLAGDRLLSEQFF. The DNA of the CDR3 is TGTGCCAGCAGTGAGAGGGGTCTAGCGGGAGATCGTCTGTTAAGTGAGCAGTTCTTC.

This chain links TRBV28 with TRBJ2-1, with 11 bases fitting TRBD2. CDR1 and CDR2 from the germline V gene are MDHEN and SYDVKM. The CDR3 runs to 22 residues. V lost 1 base and J lost 0; bases outside the gene matches: 17. CDR3 amino acids: CASSLFWAGLAGGFSSYNEQFF. In nucleotides, the CDR3 is TGTGCCAGCAGTTTATTTTGGGCCGGGCTAGCGGGGGGCTTTAGCTCCTACAATGAGCAGTTCTTC.

The V gene is TRBV5-1, the J gene TRBJ2-1; a possible D gene is TRBD1 (5 bases). Germline assignment: CDR1 SGHRS and CDR2 YFSETQ. This CDR3 has 12 amino acids. V was trimmed by 3 bases and J by 9 bases, leaving 10 bases between them. Here the CDR3 reads CASSSPDSEQFF. CDR3 DNA: TGCGCCAGCAGCTCTCCCGACAGTGAGCAGTTCTTC.

J is TRBJ1-6 and V is TRBV19, with unresolved D. Per germline, CDR1 LNHDA and CDR2 SQIVND (reference sequence). V lost 0 bases to trimming and J lost 8 bases, with 11 bases between them. This CDR3 comprises 15 residues. The CDR3 here is CASSIDRARDSPLHF. The CDR3 coding sequence is TGTGCCAGTAGTATAGATCGTGCCCGAGATTCACCCCTCCACTTT.

This chain links TRBV10-3 with TRBJ1-1, with D tentatively TRBD1 (5 bases). The CDR3 spans 14 residues. V shed 6 bases and J shed 2 bases, with 13 bases lying between them. Germline V CDR1 and CDR2: ENHRY, SYGVKD. The CDR3 nucleotides are TGTGCCATCAGGACCGGGACGGGAAACACTGAAGCTTTCTTT. Translated: CAIRTGTGNTEAFF.

V is TRBV11-3 and J is TRBJ2-2; D is possibly TRBD1 (5 bases). V lost 1 base, J lost 7 bases, and 7 bases lay in between. The CDR3 sequence is 13 residues long. CDR1 and CDR2 (germline): SGHNT, YENEEA. For the CDR3, the DNA is TGTGCCAGCAGCTTAGTCAGGGACGGGGAGCTGTTTTTT. Translating it yields CASSLVRDGELFF.

This rearrangement joins TRBV2 to TRBJ2-2; D remains ambiguous. The CDR3 length is 13 residues. The ends were cut back, 4 bases at V and 8 bases at J, with 11 bases in the middle. CDR1 is SNHLY, CDR2 FYNNEI, per germline. CDR3 nucleotide sequence: TGTGCCAGCAGTGCGCCGAGTCCGGGGGAGCTGTTTTTT. Protein product: CASSAPSPGELFF. Variable domain in full (rest from reference TRBV2 and TRBJ2-2): EPEVTQTPSHQVTQMGQEVILRCVPISNHLYFYWYRQILGQKVEFLVSFYNNEISEKSEIFDDQFSVERPDGSNFTLKIRSTKLEDSAMYFCASSAPSPGELFFGEGSRLTVL.

This rearrangement joins TRBV28 to TRBJ2-1; 14 bases match TRBD2. V lost 3 bases and J lost 16; bases outside the gene matches: 8. The germline V gene has CDR1 MDHEN and CDR2 SYDVKM. CDR3 length: 14 residues. The CDR3 reads CASSFRAGLAGGFF. The CDR3 DNA sequence: TGTGCCAGCAGTTTTCGGGCCGGACTAGCGGGGGGATTCTTC.

This clone was seen more than once but under ten times. The genes are TRBV6-5 and TRBJ2-3; D not resolved. Trimming stripped 9 bases from V and 0 bases from J, with 13 bases between. CDR1 MNHEY and CDR2 SVGAGI come from the germline V gene. The CDR3 sequence is 14 residues long. The CDR3 protein is CASSDISSTDTQYF. For the CDR3, the DNA is TGTGCCAGTTCAGACATTTCTAGCACAGATACGCAGTATTTT.

This clone was recorded once. The chain couples TRBV6-5 to TRBJ2-1; D gene uncertain. Looked up from germline, CDR1 is MNHEY and CDR2 is SVGAGI. The V and J ends lost 10 bases and 8 bases respectively, with 12 bases between them. The CDR3 has 11 amino acids. The CDR3 DNA sequence: TGTGCCACCGTGAAGTACGATGAGCAGTTCTTC. It yields the protein CATVKYDEQFF.

Concerning this clone: The same CDR3 arises from other DNA sequences in this sample as well. The chain joins TRBV19 to TRBJ1-5, with D tentatively TRBD1 (5 bases). The ends were cut back, 5 bases at V and 7 bases at J, with 15 bases in the middle. Germline V gives CDR1 LNHDA, CDR2 SQIVND (reference sequence). This CDR3 region has 14 residues. CDR3 in amino acids: CASSRAGKGQPQHF. The DNA of the CDR3 is TGTGCCAGTAGTCGGGCAGGGAAGGGCCAGCCCCAGCATTTT.

The chain carries TRBV2 and TRBJ2-7, with TRBD2 matching over 11 bases. The trim removed 6 bases at V and 8 bases at J, leaving 9 bases unmatched. The CDR3 has 14 amino acids. Germline V CDR1 and CDR2: SNHLY, FYNNEI. The CDR3 here is CASRVSGGAIQQYF. The DNA for the CDR3 is TGTGCCAGCAGAGTTAGCGGGGGGGCTATTCAGCAGTACTTC.

Remarks on this clone: The junction differs from germline at one of its ends, possibly a read error. The chain carries TRBV11-2 and TRBJ1-4; the D is unclear. The CDR3 has 13 residues. Germline CDR1 and CDR2: SGHAT and FQNNGV. The CDR3 DNA follows: TGTGCCAGCAGCTTAGTTCGGAGTGAAGAACTGTTTTTT. Its translation is CASSLVRSEELFF.

The chain links TRBV20-1 to TRBJ1-4, with D perhaps TRBD1 (6 bases). The length of the CDR3 is 13 residues. Germline values: CDR1 DFQATT, CDR2 SNEGSKA (reference sequence). Trimming cost V 3 bases and J 8 bases, with 13 bases left between them. In DNA, the CDR3 is TGCAGTGCTAGTGGGGGCAGTTGGGAAAAACTGTTTTTT. Translated: CSASGGSWEKLFF.

In its sample, this clone was seen once. V gene TRBV12-3 or TRBV12-4 combines with J gene TRBJ1-1; D possibly corresponds to TRBD1 (6 bases). The CDR3 spans 12 residues. V lost 6 bases and J lost 4, with 9 bases in between. The CDR3 region is CASSYRVTEAFF. Written as DNA, the CDR3 is TGTGCCAGCAGCTACAGGGTCACTGAAGCTTTCTTT.

This rearrangement joins TRBV19 to TRBJ1-1; D gene ambiguous. The CDR3 has 14 residues. Trimming took 3 bases from V and 4 from J, leaving 12 bases between them. Germline V gene sequence: CDR1 LNHDA, CDR2 SQIVND (reference sequence). DNA of the CDR3: TGTGCCAGTAGTATTTCCGTACAAACCACTGAAGCTTTCTTT. Translated, it gives CASSISVQTTEAFF.

V is TRBV27 and J is TRBJ1-1; D is possibly TRBD1 (5 bases). From germline, CDR1 is MNHEY and CDR2 SMNVEV (reference sequence). The CDR3 loop spans 15 amino acids. V gave up 0 bases and J gave up 5 bases, with 13 bases separating them. CDR3 DNA sequence: TGTGCCAGCAGTTTATCACGTCAGGGTAGGACTGAAGCTTTCTTT. Its translation is CASSLSRQGRTEAFF.

The rearrangement uses TRBV10-1 and TRBJ1-6; no firm D call. CDR3 length equals 18 residues. The ends were cut back, 2 bases at V and 0 bases at J, with 14 bases in the middle. CDR1 is WNHNN, CDR2 SYGVQD, per germline (reference sequence). CDR3 DNA: TGCGCCAGCAGTGAGGAAGGTGATTATGACTCCTATAATTCACCCCTCCACTTT. Amino acids: CASSEEGDYDSYNSPLHF.

As to this clone: The junction departs from germline at one end; a sequencing error may be responsible. The CDR3 here is CASKRSDQPQHF. DNA of the CDR3: TGTGCCAGCAAACGTAGCGATCAGCCCCAGCATTTT. The chain employs TRBV2 and TRBJ1-5; no clear D gene. CDR1 and CDR2 (germline): SNHLY, FYNNEI. This CDR3 has 12 residues. The whole variable domain, remainder taken from reference TRBV2 and TRBJ1-5, is EPEVTQTPSHQVTQMGQEVILRCVPISNHLYFYWYRQILGQKVEFLVSFYNNEISEKSEIFDDQFSVERPDGSNFTLKIRSTKLEDSAMYFCASKRSDQPQHFGDGTRLSIL.

The CDR3 DNA reads as TGCGCCAGCAGCCCCTCGGGCTTACCGGGACTAGCGGGTCAGAACACCGGGGAGCTGTTTTTT. Translation gives CASSPSGLPGLAGQNTGELFF. The gene calls are TRBV5-1 and TRBJ2-2; 12 bases are shared with TRBD2. This CDR3 comprises 21 residues. CDR1 and CDR2 from the germline V gene are SGHRS and YFSETQ. V trimming: 4 bases; J trimming: 1 base; junction bases outside the gene matches: 17.

The chain uses TRBV2 and TRBJ1-1; a weak D match, TRBD1 (5 bases). Trimming cost V 5 bases and J 4 bases, with 11 bases left between them. This CDR3 has 13 residues. In germline, CDR1 is SNHLY, CDR2 FYNNEI. CDR3 DNA: TGTGCCAGCAGTTTCGGGGGGATCACTGAAGCTTTCTTT. Amino acids: CASSFGGITEAFF.

The chain has TRBV4-2 and TRBJ1-1; D remains unclear. The length of the CDR3 is 13 residues. Per germline, CDR1 LGHNA and CDR2 YNFKEQ. Trimming took 6 bases from V and 0 from J, leaving 8 bases between them. The CDR3 loop reads CASRLRLNTEAFF. Here the CDR3 DNA reads TGTGCCAGCAGACTTAGACTGAACACTGAAGCTTTCTTT.

The rearrangement uses TRBV6-5 and TRBJ2-5; tentatively, D is TRBD1 (5 bases). Deletions cut 0 bases from V and 1 base from J, with 9 bases between. The length of the CDR3 is 15 residues. The V gene's germline CDR1 is MNHEY and CDR2 SVGAGI. The CDR3 coding sequence is TGTGCCAGCAGTTACTCTTCCAGGGCCCAAGAGACCCAGTACTTC. Its translation is CASSYSSRAQETQYF.

This chain connects TRBV9 to TRBJ1-6, with TRBD1 matching over 7 bases. Per germline, CDR1 SGDLS and CDR2 YYNGEE. With 4 bases clipped from V and 7 bases from J, the junction kept 5 bases outside the gene matches. CDR3 length: 14 amino acids. The CDR3 region has the DNA TGTGCCAGCAGCCCCCGGGACAGAAATTCACCCCTCCACTTT. Translating it yields CASSPRDRNSPLHF.